This is a list of T cell receptor beta chains from one sample in a study of cytotoxic CD8 clonotypes in ibrutinib-treated CLL. The table came from immunoSEQ multiplex PCR; TCRdb's copy has only in-frame clones and leaves some out. There are 250,000 or so clones in the sample; roughly 70% occur only once, and about 16% lies in the top ten. Material: PBMCs, obtained after 24 months of ibrutinib treatment. The receptors shown here come from a human donor with chronic lymphocytic leukemia. Both conserved end residues are part of each CDR3. D genes are given only for firm matches. For some rows the clone size is stated as once, few or many, or as a class when expanded; others skip it.

clone_size j_call v_call d_call cdr3_aa cdr3_nt
. TRBJ1-5 TRBV28 . CASSPGLNQPQHF TGTGCCAGCAGTCCGGGTCTCAATCAGCCCCAGCATTTT
. TRBJ2-1 TRBV30 . CAWSPDRAEQFF TGTGCCTGGAGTCCGGATAGAGCCGAGCAGTTCTTC
. TRBJ2-7 TRBV7-9 . CASSPPRGTEAYEQYF TGTGCCAGCAGCCCCCCCCGGGGGACGGAGGCTTACGAGCAGTACTTC
few TRBJ1-2 TRBV6-5 TRBD1 CASSLSGQGNGYTF TGTGCCAGCAGTTTGTCCGGACAGGGTAATGGCTACACCTTC
. TRBJ2-7 TRBV19 . CASGGTPYEQYF TGTGCCAGTGGTGGCACGCCCTACGAGCAGTACTTC
. TRBJ1-1 TRBV19 . CASSSPNTEAFF TGTGCCAGTAGTAGTCCGAACACTGAAGCTTTCTTT
. TRBJ2-2 TRBV19 . CASSIGLGGAGELFF TGTGCCAGTAGTATAGGGTTAGGGGGAGCCGGGGAGCTGTTTTTT
. TRBJ1-4 TRBV4-3 . CASSQEGTTGEKLFF TGCGCCAGCAGCCAAGAGGGGACGACGGGGGAAAAACTGTTTTTT
few TRBJ1-4 TRBV5-1 TRBD1 CASSSDREVFF TGCGCCAGCAGCTCGGACAGGGAAGTGTTTTTT
. TRBJ2-7 TRBV28 . CASSFPGKGDEQYF TGTGCCAGCAGTTTCCCAGGGAAGGGAGACGAGCAGTACTTC
once TRBJ2-7 TRBV30 TRBD1 CAWNQDRLEEQYF TGTGCCTGGAACCAGGACAGGTTAGAAGAGCAGTACTTC
. TRBJ2-7 TRBV4-1 TRBD2 CASSQELAGAREQYF TGCGCCAGCAGCCAAGAACTAGCGGGAGCACGGGAGCAGTACTTC
. TRBJ2-1 TRBV29-1 . CSVGRYLRNNEQFF TGCAGCGTTGGGCGCTACCTCCGGAACAATGAGCAGTTCTTC
. TRBJ2-7 TRBV27 . CASSRVPSYEQYF TGTGCCAGCAGCCGTGTACCCTCCTACGAGCAGTACTTC
. TRBJ2-7 TRBV6-5 TRBD2 CASAETSENSYEQYF TGTGCCAGCGCCGAAACTAGCGAGAACTCCTACGAGCAGTACTTC
few TRBJ2-1 TRBV28 . CASSPQGKWVDEQFF TGTGCCAGTTCCCCCCAGGGGAAATGGGTGGATGAGCAGTTCTTC
. TRBJ2-5 TRBV6-5 TRBD1 CASTRRTGKETQYF TGTGCCAGCACCCGAAGGACAGGGAAAGAGACCCAGTACTTC
. TRBJ1-1 TRBV7-9 TRBD1 CASSLASPGTENTEAFF TGTGCCAGCAGCTTGGCGAGCCCCGGGACAGAGAACACTGAAGCTTTCTTT
. TRBJ2-2 TRBV7-9 . CASSLVGGVNTGELFF TGTGCCAGCAGCTTAGTGGGGGGCGTGAACACCGGGGAGCTGTTTTTT
. TRBJ1-2 TRBV7-2 TRBD1 CASSSGTGDSGYTF TGTGCCAGCAGCTCCGGGACAGGGGATAGTGGCTACACCTTC
few TRBJ2-7 TRBV2 . CASIGGPSYEQYF TGTGCCAGCATTGGGGGTCCGTCCTACGAGCAGTACTTC
. TRBJ2-7 TRBV5-1 TRBD2 CASSLTSGRTYEQYF TGCGCCAGCAGCTTGACTAGCGGGAGGACCTACGAGCAGTACTTC
. TRBJ2-7 TRBV2 . CASLKYEQYF TGTGCCAGCTTAAAATACGAGCAGTACTTC
. TRBJ1-3 TRBV9 . CASKAGNTIYF TGTGCCAGCAAAGCCGGAAACACCATATATTTT
. TRBJ2-5 TRBV28 . CASLGVQETQYF TGTGCCAGCTTAGGGGTTCAAGAGACCCAGTACTTC
few TRBJ1-1 TRBV20-1 . CSAPGDTEAFF TGCAGTGCCCCAGGAGACACTGAAGCTTTCTTT
. TRBJ1-4 TRBV4-2 . CASSQARATNEKLFF TGTGCCAGCAGCCAAGCCCGAGCAACTAATGAAAAACTGTTTTTT
. TRBJ1-2 TRBV6-5 . CASREGGTYGYTF TGTGCCAGCAGAGAGGGGGGAACCTATGGCTACACCTTC
. TRBJ2-7 TRBV6-5 TRBD2 CASSYGRAGVYEQYF TGTGCCAGCAGTTACGGGAGGGCCGGGGTCTACGAGCAGTACTTC
. TRBJ1-2 TRBV28 . CASSLSGASYGYTF TGTGCCAGCAGTTTGTCAGGGGCTAGCTATGGCTACACCTTC
. TRBJ2-2 TRBV7-2 TRBD2 CASSLRGLAGVVDTGELFF TGTGCCAGCAGCTTACGTGGACTAGCGGGAGTAGTGGACACCGGGGAGCTGTTTTTT
. TRBJ2-7 TRBV9 TRBD1 CASSRDSSYEQYF TGTGCCAGCTCTAGGGACAGTTCCTACGAGCAGTACTTC
. TRBJ2-1 TRBV5-1 TRBD2 CASRDLAGRSYNEQFF TGCGCCAGCAGAGACCTAGCGGGGCGCTCCTACAATGAGCAGTTCTTC
. TRBJ2-1 TRBV6-5 . CASSLRWNEQFF TGTGCCAGCAGCCTCAGATGGAATGAGCAGTTCTTC
. TRBJ2-2 TRBV7-9 TRBD1 CASSVPGQGVAGELFF TGTGCCAGCAGCGTACCGGGACAGGGTGTTGCCGGGGAGCTGTTTTTT
. TRBJ1-2 TRBV7-7 TRBD1 CASSLEGNWATPGQGYGYTF TGTGCTAGCAGCTTAGAGGGGAATTGGGCTACACCCGGACAGGGCTATGGCTACACCTTC